The rows below give T cell receptor beta chains drawn from one sample of a study of T cell responses to AZD1222 COVID-19 vaccine. Assay used: immunoSEQ multiplex PCR; TCRdb lists only in-frame clones, some missing. Of approximately 180,000 clones in the sample, roughly nine tenths were seen once. The sequences come from peripheral blood, collected on day 0 of AZD1222 vaccination. Receptors originate from an adult in good health. Both conserved end residues are part of each CDR3. D genes are given only for firm matches. Clone sizes are given selectively: once, few, many, or a class where the clone is expanded.

abundance	j_gene	len	d_gene	v_gene	CDR3aa	CDR3nt
.	TRBJ2-2	14	.	TRBV29-1	CSAFRGRGTGELFF	TGCAGCGCTTTCAGAGGGCGAGGGACCGGGGAGCTGTTTTTT
.	TRBJ1-1	13	TRBD1	TRBV5-1	CASSLMTGGEAFF	TGCGCCAGCAGCCTTATGACAGGGGGCGAAGCTTTCTTT
.	TRBJ1-1	13	.	TRBV29-1	CSVGTQGGTEAFF	TGCAGCGTTGGGACACAGGGAGGGACTGAAGCTTTCTTT
.	TRBJ1-1	15	.	TRBV6-5	CASVRLQGANTEAFF	TGTGCCAGTGTTCGCCTACAGGGAGCGAACACTGAAGCTTTCTTT
.	TRBJ2-3	15	.	TRBV9	CASSGDPLSTDTQYF	TGTGCCAGCAGCGGCGACCCCTTAAGCACAGATACGCAGTATTTT
.	TRBJ1-2	14	TRBD1	TRBV18	CASSPLGTGSGYTF	TGTGCCAGCTCACCCCTCGGGACAGGGAGCGGCTACACCTTC
.	TRBJ2-3	15	.	TRBV5-4	CASSARGPSTDTQYF	TGTGCCAGCAGCGCCAGGGGACCCAGCACAGATACGCAGTATTTT
.	TRBJ1-1	14	.	TRBV5-1	CASSEPGVLPEAFF	TGCGCCAGCAGCGAGCCAGGGGTTTTGCCTGAAGCTTTCTTT
.	TRBJ1-1	14	TRBD1	TRBV11-1	CASSSDRGPTEAFF	TGTGCCAGCAGCTCGGACAGGGGGCCCACTGAAGCTTTCTTT
.	TRBJ1-2	12	TRBD1	TRBV20-1	CSASPGGNGYTF	TGCAGTGCTAGTCCAGGGGGCAATGGCTACACCTTC
.	TRBJ2-5	14	.	TRBV9	CASSARLAGETQYF	TGTGCCAGCAGCGCTCGACTTGCGGGGGAGACCCAGTACTTC
.	TRBJ1-1	13	.	TRBV27	CASSGRTNTEAFF	TGTGCCAGCAGTGGACGGACCAACACTGAAGCTTTCTTT
.	TRBJ2-1	16	TRBD1	TRBV5-5	CASSPWTGGKGNEQFF	TGTGCCAGCAGCCCATGGACAGGGGGAAAGGGTAATGAGCAGTTCTTC
.	TRBJ1-1	17	.	TRBV19	CASSIGGSGAWNTEAFF	TGTGCCAGTAGTATAGGGGGTTCGGGGGCATGGAACACTGAAGCTTTCTTT
once	TRBJ2-3	16	TRBD1	TRBV5-4	CASSPLDRGSTDTQYF	TGTGCCAGCAGCCCACTGGACAGGGGAAGTACAGATACGCAGTATTTT
.	TRBJ1-6	14	.	TRBV28	CASSSGVGNSPLHF	TGTGCCAGCAGTTCCGGGGTAGGTAATTCACCCCTCCACTTT
.	TRBJ1-5	15	.	TRBV4-2	CASSHGTEANQPQHF	TGTGCCAGCAGCCACGGGACGGAAGCTAATCAGCCCCAGCATTTT
.	TRBJ2-4	19	.	TRBV11-2	CASSLLGHPYNLAKNIQYF	TGTGCCAGCAGCTTATTAGGCCATCCTTACAATCTAGCCAAAAACATTCAGTACTTC
.	TRBJ1-1	14	TRBD1	TRBV5-4	CASSLQGTNTEAFF	TGTGCCAGCAGCTTACAGGGGACGAACACTGAAGCTTTCTTT
.	TRBJ1-1	14	TRBD1	TRBV3-1/TRBV3-2	CASSPGGTAREAFF	TGTGCCAGCAGCCCAGGTGGGACAGCAAGAGAGGCTTTCTTT
.	TRBJ1-1	13	.	TRBV20-1	CSASSPADTEAFF	TGCAGTGCTAGTTCGCCAGCGGACACTGAAGCTTTCTTT
.	TRBJ1-5	13	.	TRBV10-3	CAISGYSNQPQHF	TGTGCCATCAGTGGTTATAGCAATCAGCCCCAGCATTTT
.	TRBJ1-2	12	.	TRBV2	CAVRGINYGYTF	TGTGCCGTAAGGGGTATAAACTATGGCTACACCTTC
.	TRBJ2-7	12	.	TRBV7-9	CASSPLSYEQYF	TGTGCCAGCAGTCCCCTTTCCTACGAGCAGTACTTC
once	TRBJ2-3	16	.	TRBV27	CASSRLRSSGTDTQYF	TGTGCCAGCAGTCGCCTCAGGTCGAGTGGCACAGATACGCAGTATTTT
.	TRBJ2-7	15	.	TRBV6-2/TRBV6-3	CASSTTGPTPMREYF	TGTGCCAGCAGTACTACGGGACCTACCCCCATGAGGGAGTACTTC
once	TRBJ2-7	15	.	TRBV5-1	CASSLEAGSPYEQYF	TGCGCCAGCAGCTTGGAGGCCGGGAGCCCCTACGAGCAGTACTTC
.	TRBJ1-6	16	TRBD1	TRBV4-3	CASSQDPQGSNSPLHF	TGCGCCAGCAGCCAAGACCCACAGGGGAGTAATTCACCCCTCCACTTT
.	TRBJ1-6	15	.	TRBV30	CAWSPSAPGGFPLHF	TGTGCCTGGAGTCCTAGTGCGCCGGGGGGTTTTCCCCTCCACTTT
.	TRBJ2-3	14	.	TRBV7-2	CASSLETRWDTQYF	TGTGCCAGCAGCTTAGAGACCCGTTGGGATACGCAGTATTTT
.	TRBJ1-1	13	.	TRBV5-1	CASKNMANTEAFF	TGCGCCAGCAAAAATATGGCGAACACTGAAGCTTTCTTT
.	TRBJ2-4	15	.	TRBV6-5	CASRTRNTRVSIQYF	TGTGCCAGCAGAACCCGAAATACTAGGGTGAGCATTCAGTACTTC
once	TRBJ2-7	13	.	TRBV29-1	CSVFIGSAYEQYF	TGCAGCGTTTTTATAGGTTCAGCCTACGAGCAGTACTTC
once	TRBJ2-4	13	.	TRBV6-5	CATIGGAKNIQYF	TGTGCCACCATTGGGGGCGCCAAAAACATTCAGTACTTC
.	TRBJ1-6	15	.	TRBV28	CASNDRGQGNSPLHF	TGTGCCAGCAACGATCGTGGGCAGGGGAATTCACCCCTCCACTTT
.	TRBJ1-2	17	TRBD1	TRBV19	CASSNHQGGKFEYGYTF	TGTGCCAGTAGCAACCATCAGGGGGGCAAGTTCGAATATGGCTACACCTTC
.	TRBJ1-5	15	.	TRBV5-6	CASSRSRVNLQPQHF	TGTGCCAGCAGCCGATCCAGGGTGAATCTTCAGCCCCAGCATTTT
.	TRBJ2-2	13	.	TRBV10-3	CAISERVTGELFF	TGTGCCATCAGTGAAAGGGTTACCGGGGAGCTGTTTTTT
.	TRBJ2-2	11	.	TRBV24-1	CATWGTGELFF	TGTGCCACTTGGGGGACCGGGGAGCTGTTTTTT
.	TRBJ2-3	13	.	TRBV2	CASRRGGTDTQYF	TGTGCCAGCAGAAGGGGGGGCACAGATACGCAGTATTTT
.	TRBJ2-2	15	.	TRBV3-1/TRBV3-2	CASSQGPPGYGELFF	TGTGCCAGCAGCCAAGGGCCCCCGGGGTACGGGGAGCTGTTTTTT
.	TRBJ1-4	14	.	TRBV5-1	CASSRDGHNEKLFF	TGCGCCAGCAGCAGGGACGGTCATAATGAAAAACTGTTTTTT
.	TRBJ1-5	14	.	TRBV7-8	CASSLEGRAQPQHF	TGTGCCAGCAGCTTAGAAGGCCGAGCTCAGCCCCAGCATTTT
.	TRBJ2-5	16	TRBD2	TRBV11-2	CASSLASGAEQETQYF	TGTGCCAGCAGCTTAGCTAGCGGGGCCGAACAAGAGACCCAGTACTTC
.	TRBJ1-2	13	TRBD1	TRBV19	CASRTGAGYGYTF	TGTGCCAGTAGGACAGGGGCCGGCTATGGCTACACCTTC
.	TRBJ2-3	19	TRBD2	TRBV4-2	CASSQDPTPTSGRPDTQYF	TGTGCCAGCAGCCAAGATCCCACACCGACTAGCGGGAGACCAGATACGCAGTATTTT
.	TRBJ2-2	19	TRBD2	TRBV7-2	CASSSPSGTSGRNTGELFF	TGTGCCAGCAGCTCACCCTCGGGGACTAGCGGGAGGAACACCGGGGAGCTGTTTTTT
.	TRBJ2-3	16	TRBD1	TRBV7-9	CASSPSRDRGSDTQYF	TGTGCCAGCAGCCCGAGCCGGGACAGGGGGTCCGATACGCAGTATTTT
.	TRBJ1-2	18	TRBD1	TRBV4-2	CASSQDRETGGVGYGYTF	TGTGCCAGCAGCCAAGATAGAGAGACAGGGGGCGTCGGCTATGGCTACACCTTC
.	TRBJ1-1	15	.	TRBV19	CASMTRRPANTEAFF	TGTGCCAGTATGACCCGACGGCCCGCTAACACTGAAGCTTTCTTT
.	TRBJ1-3	13	.	TRBV29-1	CSVSQDAGNTIYF	TGCAGCGTGAGCCAGGATGCTGGAAACACCATATATTTT
.	TRBJ2-1	14	TRBD2	TRBV7-2	CASSLSSGSHEQFF	TGTGCCAGCAGCTTATCTAGCGGGAGCCATGAGCAGTTCTTC